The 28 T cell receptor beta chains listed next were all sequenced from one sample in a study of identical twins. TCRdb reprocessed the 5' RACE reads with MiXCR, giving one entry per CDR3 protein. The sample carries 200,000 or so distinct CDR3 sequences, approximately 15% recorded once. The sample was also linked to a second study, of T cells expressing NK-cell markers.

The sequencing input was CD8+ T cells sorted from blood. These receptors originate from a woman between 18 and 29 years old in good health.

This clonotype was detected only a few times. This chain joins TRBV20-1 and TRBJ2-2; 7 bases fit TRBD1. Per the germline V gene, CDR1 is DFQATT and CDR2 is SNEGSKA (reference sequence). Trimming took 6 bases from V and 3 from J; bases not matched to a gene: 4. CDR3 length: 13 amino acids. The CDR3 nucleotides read TGCAGTGCCTGGACAGGTGACACCGGGGAGCTGTTTTTT. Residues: CSAWTGDTGELFF.

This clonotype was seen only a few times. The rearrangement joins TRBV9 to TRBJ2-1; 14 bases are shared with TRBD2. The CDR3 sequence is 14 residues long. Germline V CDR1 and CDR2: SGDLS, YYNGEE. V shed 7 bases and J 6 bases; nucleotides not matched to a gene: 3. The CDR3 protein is CASGTSGSRNEQFF. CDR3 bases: TGTGCCAGCGGGACTAGCGGGAGTCGCAATGAGCAGTTCTTC.

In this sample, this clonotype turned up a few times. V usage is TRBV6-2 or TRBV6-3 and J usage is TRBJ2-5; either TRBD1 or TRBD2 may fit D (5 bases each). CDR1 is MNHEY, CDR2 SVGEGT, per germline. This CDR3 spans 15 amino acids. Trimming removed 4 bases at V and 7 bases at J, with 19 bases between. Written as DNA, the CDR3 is TGTGCCAGCAGTTCTACCGGGACCACCGGCGGGACCCAGTACTTC. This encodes CASSSTGTTGGTQYF.

Here the CDR3 reads CASSIGISYEQYF. In DNA, the CDR3 is TGTGCCAGCAGTATCGGGATCTCCTACGAGCAGTACTTC. The gene calls are TRBV7-3 and TRBJ2-7; D possibly corresponds to TRBD2 (5 bases). V lost 6 bases, J lost 0 bases, and 9 bases lay in between. Germline V gene lookup returns CDR1 SGHTA and CDR2 FQGTGA. The CDR3 covers 13 residues.

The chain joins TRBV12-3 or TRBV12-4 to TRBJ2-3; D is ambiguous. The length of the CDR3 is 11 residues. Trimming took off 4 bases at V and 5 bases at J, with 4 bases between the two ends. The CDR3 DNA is TGTGCCAGCAGTTACGTAGATACGCAGTATTTT. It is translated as CASSYVDTQYF.

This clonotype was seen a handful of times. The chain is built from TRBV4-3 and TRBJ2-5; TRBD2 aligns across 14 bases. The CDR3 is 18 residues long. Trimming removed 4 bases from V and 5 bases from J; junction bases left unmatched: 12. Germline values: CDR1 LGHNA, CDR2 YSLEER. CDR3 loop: CASSPGTSGRTAWETQYF. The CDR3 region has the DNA TGCGCCAGCAGCCCTGGGACTAGCGGGAGAACGGCCTGGGAGACCCAGTACTTC.

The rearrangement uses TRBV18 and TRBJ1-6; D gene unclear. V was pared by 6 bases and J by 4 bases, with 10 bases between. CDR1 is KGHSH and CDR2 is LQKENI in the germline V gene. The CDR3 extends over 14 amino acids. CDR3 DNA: TGTGCCAGCTCGCCTACGGAGTATAATTCACCCCTCCACTTT. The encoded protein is CASSPTEYNSPLHF.

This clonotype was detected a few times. The CDR3 DNA reads as TGCAGTGCCAATACCGGGACAGGGGTCACTGAAGCTTTCTTT. Its translation: CSANTGTGVTEAFF. The V gene is TRBV20-1, the J gene TRBJ1-1; TRBD1 matches 10 bases. This CDR3 has 14 residues. Trimming removed 6 bases from V and 4 bases from J; junction bases left unmatched: 8. Germline values: CDR1 DFQATT, CDR2 SNEGSKA (reference sequence).

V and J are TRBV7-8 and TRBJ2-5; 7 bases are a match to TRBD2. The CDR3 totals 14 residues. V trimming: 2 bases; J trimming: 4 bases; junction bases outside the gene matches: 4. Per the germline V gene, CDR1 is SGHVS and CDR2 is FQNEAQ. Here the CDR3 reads CASSLLSSGETQYF. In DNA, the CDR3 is TGTGCCAGCAGCTTACTCTCTAGCGGAGAGACCCAGTACTTC. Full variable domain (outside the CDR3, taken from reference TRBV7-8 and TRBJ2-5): GAGVSQSPRYKVAKRGQDVALRCDPISGHVSLFWYQQALGQGPEFLTYFQNEAQLDKSGLPSDRFFAERPEGSVSTLKIQRTQQEDSAVYLCASSLLSSGETQYFGPGTRLLVL.

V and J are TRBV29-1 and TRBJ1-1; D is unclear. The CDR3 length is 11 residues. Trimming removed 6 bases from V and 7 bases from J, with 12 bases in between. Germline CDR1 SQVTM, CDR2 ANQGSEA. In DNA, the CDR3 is TGCAGCGTAGACACCATCTTTGAAGCTTTCTTT. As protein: CSVDTIFEAFF.

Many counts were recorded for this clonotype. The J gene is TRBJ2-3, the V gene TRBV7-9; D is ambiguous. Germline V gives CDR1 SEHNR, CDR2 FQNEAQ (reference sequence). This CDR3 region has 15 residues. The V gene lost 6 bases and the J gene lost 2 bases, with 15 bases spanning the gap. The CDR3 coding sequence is TGTGCCAGCAGAAATCGACTTATTTCCACAGATACGCAGTATTTT. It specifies CASRNRLISTDTQYF.

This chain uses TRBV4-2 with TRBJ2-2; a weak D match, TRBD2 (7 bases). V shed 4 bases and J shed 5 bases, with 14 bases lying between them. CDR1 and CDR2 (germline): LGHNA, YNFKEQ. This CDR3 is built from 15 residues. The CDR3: CASSRRGGVTGELFF. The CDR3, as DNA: TGTGCCAGCAGCCGGAGGGGGGGGGTGACCGGGGAGCTGTTTTTT.

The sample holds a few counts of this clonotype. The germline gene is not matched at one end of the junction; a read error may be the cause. The CDR3 region has the DNA TGTGCCACCAGTTTAGCGGGAGTGTCCTACAATGAGCAGTTCTTC. The encoded protein is CATSLAGVSYNEQFF. The chain employs TRBV6-5 and TRBJ2-1; TRBD2 matches at 9 bases. CDR3 length: 15 residues. In germline, CDR1 is MNHEY, CDR2 SVGAGI.

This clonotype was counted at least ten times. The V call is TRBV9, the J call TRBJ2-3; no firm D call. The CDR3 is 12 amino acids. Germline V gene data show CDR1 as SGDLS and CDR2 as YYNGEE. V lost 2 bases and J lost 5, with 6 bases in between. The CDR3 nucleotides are TGTGCCAGCAGCGTGCAGGAAGATACGCAGTATTTT. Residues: CASSVQEDTQYF.

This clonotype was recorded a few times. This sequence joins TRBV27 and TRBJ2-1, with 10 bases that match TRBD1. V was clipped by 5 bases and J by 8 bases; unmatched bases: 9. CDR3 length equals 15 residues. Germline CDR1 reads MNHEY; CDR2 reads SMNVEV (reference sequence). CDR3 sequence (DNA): TGTGCCAGCAGTCTGCGGACAGGGGGTATCGATGAGCAGTTCTTC. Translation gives CASSLRTGGIDEQFF.

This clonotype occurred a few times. This CDR3 is CASTYIWRGEETQYF. In DNA form, the CDR3 reads TGTGCCAGCACCTACATCTGGCGGGGGGAAGAGACCCAGTACTTC. This rearrangement joins TRBV21-1 to TRBJ2-5; no DNA check was done on the table's D call, TRBD2. TRBV21-1 is described as a pseudogene. The CDR3 is made up of 15 amino acids.

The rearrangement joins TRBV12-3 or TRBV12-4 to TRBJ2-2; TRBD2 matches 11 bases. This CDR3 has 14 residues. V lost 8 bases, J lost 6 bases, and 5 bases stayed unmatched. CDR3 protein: CASLTSGDPGELFF. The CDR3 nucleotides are TGTGCCAGCTTGACTAGCGGGGACCCCGGGGAGCTGTTTTTT.

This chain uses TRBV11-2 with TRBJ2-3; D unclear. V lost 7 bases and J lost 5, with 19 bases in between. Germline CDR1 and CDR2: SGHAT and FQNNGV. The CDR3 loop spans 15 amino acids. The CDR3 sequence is CASTQIIGFEDTQYF. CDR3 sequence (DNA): TGTGCCAGCACCCAGATAATAGGTTTTGAAGATACGCAGTATTTT.

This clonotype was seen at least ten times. The CDR3 spells CASSLRGGYNEQFF. In nucleotides, the CDR3 is TGTGCCAGCAGTTTGCGGGGGGGATACAATGAGCAGTTCTTC. The chain combines TRBV12-3 or TRBV12-4 with TRBJ2-1; 9 bases match TRBD2. The CDR3 is made up of 14 amino acids. The V gene end was trimmed by 3 bases and the J gene end by 4 bases; junction bases not matched to a gene: 1.

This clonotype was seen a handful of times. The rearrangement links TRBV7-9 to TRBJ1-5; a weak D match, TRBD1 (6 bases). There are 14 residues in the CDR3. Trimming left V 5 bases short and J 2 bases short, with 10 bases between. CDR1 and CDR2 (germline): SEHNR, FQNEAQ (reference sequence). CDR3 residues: CASSARGGNQPQHF. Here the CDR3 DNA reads TGTGCCAGCAGCGCCAGGGGTGGCAATCAGCCCCAGCATTTT.

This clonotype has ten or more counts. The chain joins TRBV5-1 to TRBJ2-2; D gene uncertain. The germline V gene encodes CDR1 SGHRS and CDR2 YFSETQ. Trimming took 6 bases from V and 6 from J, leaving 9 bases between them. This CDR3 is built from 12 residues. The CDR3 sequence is CASTWAAGELFF. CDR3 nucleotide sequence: TGCGCCAGCACCTGGGCCGCCGGGGAGCTGTTTTTT.

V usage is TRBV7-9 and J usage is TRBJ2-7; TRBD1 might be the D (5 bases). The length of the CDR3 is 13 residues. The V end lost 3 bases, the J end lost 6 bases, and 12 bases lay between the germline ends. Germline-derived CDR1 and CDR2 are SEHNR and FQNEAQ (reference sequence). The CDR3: CASSFKGLGEQYF. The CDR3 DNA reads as TGTGCCAGCAGCTTTAAGGGGCTAGGCGAGCAGTACTTC.

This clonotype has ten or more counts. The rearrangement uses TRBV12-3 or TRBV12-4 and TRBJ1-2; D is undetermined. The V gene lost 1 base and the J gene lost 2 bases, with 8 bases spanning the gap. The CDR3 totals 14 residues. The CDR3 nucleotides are TGTGCCAGCAGTTTAGTATTTCAGAACTATGGCTACACCTTC. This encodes CASSLVFQNYGYTF.

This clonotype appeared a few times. In DNA form, the CDR3 reads TGTGCCAGCAGTTACGGGAGGGCGAGTGAGAATGGCTACACCTTC. The encoded protein is CASSYGRASENGYTF. The rearrangement uses TRBV6-2 or TRBV6-3 and TRBJ1-2; D unclear. CDR1 is MNHEY and CDR2 is SVGEGT in the germline V gene. CDR3 length equals 15 residues. Trimming cost V 2 bases and J 6 bases, with 16 bases left between them.

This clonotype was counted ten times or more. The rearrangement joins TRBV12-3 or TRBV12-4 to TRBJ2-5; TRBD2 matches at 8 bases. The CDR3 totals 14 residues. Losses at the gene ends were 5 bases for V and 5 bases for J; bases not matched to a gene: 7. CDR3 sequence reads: CASSPSREGETQYF. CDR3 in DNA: TGTGCCAGCAGTCCCTCCCGGGAGGGGGAGACCCAGTACTTC.

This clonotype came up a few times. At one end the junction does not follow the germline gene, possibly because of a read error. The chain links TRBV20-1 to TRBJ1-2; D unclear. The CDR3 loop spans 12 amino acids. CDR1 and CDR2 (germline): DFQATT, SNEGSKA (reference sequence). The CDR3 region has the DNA TGCAGTGCGAGAGATTGGGTCTATGGCTACACCTTC. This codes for CSARDWVYGYTF.

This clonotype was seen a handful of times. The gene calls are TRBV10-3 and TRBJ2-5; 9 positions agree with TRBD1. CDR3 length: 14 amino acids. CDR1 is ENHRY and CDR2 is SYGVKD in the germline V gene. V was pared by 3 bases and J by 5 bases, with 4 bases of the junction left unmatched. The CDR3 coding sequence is TGTGCCATCAGTGAAGACAGGGGGTACGAGACCCAGTACTTC. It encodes CAISEDRGYETQYF.

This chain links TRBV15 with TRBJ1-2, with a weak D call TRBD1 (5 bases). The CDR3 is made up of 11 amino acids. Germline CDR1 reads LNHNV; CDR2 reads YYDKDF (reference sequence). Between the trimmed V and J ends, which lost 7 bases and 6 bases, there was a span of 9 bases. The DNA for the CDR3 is TGTGCCACCAACGGGGGAGATGGCTACACCTTC. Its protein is CATNGGDGYTF.